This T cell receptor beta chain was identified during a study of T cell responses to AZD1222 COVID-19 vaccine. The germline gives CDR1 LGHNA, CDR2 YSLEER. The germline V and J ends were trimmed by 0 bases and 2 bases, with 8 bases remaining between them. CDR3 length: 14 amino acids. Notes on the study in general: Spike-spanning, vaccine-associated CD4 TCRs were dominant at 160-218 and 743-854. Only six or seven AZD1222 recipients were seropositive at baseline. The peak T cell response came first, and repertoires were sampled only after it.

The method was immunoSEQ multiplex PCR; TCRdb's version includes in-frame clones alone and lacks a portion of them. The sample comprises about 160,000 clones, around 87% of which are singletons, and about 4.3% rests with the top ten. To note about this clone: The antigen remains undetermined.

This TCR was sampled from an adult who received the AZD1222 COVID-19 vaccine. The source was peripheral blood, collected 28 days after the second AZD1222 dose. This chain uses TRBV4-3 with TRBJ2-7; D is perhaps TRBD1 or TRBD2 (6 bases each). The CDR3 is CASSQDRGPYEQYF. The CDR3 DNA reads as TGCGCCAGCAGCCAAGATCGGGGGCCCTACGAGCAGTACTTC.